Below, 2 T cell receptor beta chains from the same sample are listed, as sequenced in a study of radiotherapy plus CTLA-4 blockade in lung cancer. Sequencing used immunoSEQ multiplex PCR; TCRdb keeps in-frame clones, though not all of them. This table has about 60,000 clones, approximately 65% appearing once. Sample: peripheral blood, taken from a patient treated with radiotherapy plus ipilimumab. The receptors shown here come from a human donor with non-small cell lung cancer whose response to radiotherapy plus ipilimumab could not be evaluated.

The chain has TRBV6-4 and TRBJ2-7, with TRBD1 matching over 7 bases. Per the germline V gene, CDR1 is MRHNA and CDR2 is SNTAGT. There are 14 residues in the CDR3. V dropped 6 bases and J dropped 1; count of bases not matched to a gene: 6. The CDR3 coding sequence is TGTGCCAGCAGGACGGGACAGACATCCTACGAGCAGTACTTC. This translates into CASRTGQTSYEQYF.

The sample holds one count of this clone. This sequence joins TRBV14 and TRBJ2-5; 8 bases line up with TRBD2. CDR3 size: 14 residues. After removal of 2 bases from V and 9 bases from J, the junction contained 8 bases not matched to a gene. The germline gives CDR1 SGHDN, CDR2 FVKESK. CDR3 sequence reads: CASSQNNIGGAQYF. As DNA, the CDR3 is TGTGCCAGCAGCCAAAACAACATCGGGGGGGCCCAGTACTTC. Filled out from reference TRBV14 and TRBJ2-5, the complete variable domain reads EAGVTQFPSHSVIEKGQTVTLRCDPISGHDNLYWYRRVMGKEIKFLLHFVKESKQDESGMPNNRFLAERTGGTYSTLKVQPAELEDSGVYFCASSQNNIGGAQYFGPGTRLLVL.